Here is one T cell receptor (beta chain) with its context. The library targeted TCRbeta and was prepared with unique molecular identifiers. Using its own MiXCR run on the PCR reads, TCRdb lists one record per CDR3 protein. The sample has some 350,000 distinct CDR3 sequences; 15% to 20% are singletons. The data originate from a study of T-cell reconstitution after alpha-beta-depleted transplantation in children. The receptor comes from a male patient under 10 years old who had a stem cell transplant for acute lymphoblastic leukemia, so the T cells may come from the graft donor. The input for sequencing was PBMCs, mostly from graft donor cells, taken 360 days after TCRalphabeta/CD19-depleted stem cell transplant.

The CDR3 reads CASSPGTGRSNQPQHF. The CDR3 bases are TGTGCCAGCAGCCCCGGGACAGGACGAAGCAATCAGCCCCAGCATTTT. This chain uses TRBV7-2 with TRBJ1-5; 8 bases agree with TRBD1. This CDR3 has 16 residues. Germline loops: CDR1 SGHTA, CDR2 FQGNSA. V was clipped by 5 bases and J by 1 base; unmatched bases: 7.